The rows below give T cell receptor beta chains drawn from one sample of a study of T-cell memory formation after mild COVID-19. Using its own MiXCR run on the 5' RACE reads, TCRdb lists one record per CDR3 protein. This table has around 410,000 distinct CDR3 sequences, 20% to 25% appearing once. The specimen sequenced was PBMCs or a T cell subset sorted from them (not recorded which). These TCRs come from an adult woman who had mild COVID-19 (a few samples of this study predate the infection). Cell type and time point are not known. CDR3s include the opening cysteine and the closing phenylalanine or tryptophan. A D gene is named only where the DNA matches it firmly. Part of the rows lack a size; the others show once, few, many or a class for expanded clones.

CDR3: CASSPQRGATGELFF
DNA: TGCGCCAGCAGCCCCCAGCGGGGGGCCACCGGGGAGCTGTTTTTT
J: TRBJ2-2
V: TRBV5-1
length: 15
size: NA
D: TRBD2

CDR3: CSVGGPQGYYNEQFF
DNA: TGCAGCGTTGGAGGGCCACAGGGGTACTACAATGAGCAGTTCTTC
J: TRBJ2-1
V: TRBV29-1
length: 15
size: NA
D: TRBD1

CDR3: CAISGTGFDTEQFF
DNA: TGTGCCATCAGTGGGACAGGGTTTGATACTGAGCAGTTCTTC
J: TRBJ2-1
V: TRBV10-3
length: 14
size: NA
D: TRBD1

CDR3: CAIRGNTGELFF
DNA: TGTGCCATCAGGGGGAACACCGGGGAGCTGTTTTTT
J: TRBJ2-2
V: TRBV10-3
length: 12
size: few
D: NA

CDR3: CASSSDRAPGELFF
DNA: TGCGCCAGCAGCTCGGACAGGGCCCCCGGGGAGCTGTTTTTT
J: TRBJ2-2
V: TRBV5-1
length: 14
size: NA
D: TRBD1

CDR3: CASRTTSGIEQYF
DNA: TGTGCCAGCAGAACGACTAGCGGGATCGAGCAGTACTTC
J: TRBJ2-7
V: TRBV12-3/TRBV12-4
length: 13
size: few
D: TRBD2

CDR3: CASSLGDPGQETQYF
DNA: TGTGCCAGCAGCTTAGGAGACCCGGGGCAAGAGACCCAGTACTTC
J: TRBJ2-5
V: TRBV7-9
length: 15
size: NA
D: NA

CDR3: CASSYVLAVTYSYEQYF
DNA: TGTGCCAGCAGTTACGTGCTAGCGGTCACCTATTCCTACGAGCAGTACTTC
J: TRBJ2-7
V: TRBV6-2/TRBV6-3
length: 17
size: few
D: TRBD2

CDR3: CASSLVQVPNTGELFF
DNA: TGCGCCAGCAGCTTGGTACAAGTCCCGAACACCGGGGAGCTGTTTTTT
J: TRBJ2-2
V: TRBV4-1
length: 16
size: few
D: NA

CDR3: CASSHSLAGVTGELFF
DNA: TGTGCCAGCAGCCACAGCCTAGCGGGAGTCACCGGGGAGCTGTTTTTT
J: TRBJ2-2
V: TRBV7-9
length: 16
size: once
D: TRBD2

CDR3: CATSREVGRAGQPQHF
DNA: TGTGCCACCAGCAGAGAGGTTGGCAGGGCCGGTCAGCCCCAGCATTTT
J: TRBJ1-5
V: TRBV15
length: 16
size: NA
D: NA

CDR3: CASSLEDNSPLHF
DNA: TGCGCCAGCAGCTTGGAAGATAATTCACCCCTCCACTTT
J: TRBJ1-6
V: TRBV5-1
length: 13
size: few
D: NA

CDR3: CASSLLGQGAHGYTF
DNA: TGTGCCAGCAGTTTATTGGGACAGGGGGCTCATGGCTACACCTTC
J: TRBJ1-2
V: TRBV12-3/TRBV12-4
length: 15
size: NA
D: TRBD1

CDR3: CASSSLGQGYNEQFF
DNA: TGTGCCAGCAGCTCCCTGGGACAGGGGTACAATGAGCAGTTCTTC
J: TRBJ2-1
V: TRBV7-9
length: 15
size: NA
D: TRBD1

CDR3: CASSSRQNNEQFF
DNA: TGTGCCAGCAGTTCCCGACAGAACAATGAGCAGTTCTTC
J: TRBJ2-1
V: TRBV12-3/TRBV12-4
length: 13
size: few
D: NA

CDR3: CASSRDSGSDQPQHF
DNA: TGTGCCAGCAGCCGCGACAGTGGGAGTGATCAGCCCCAGCATTTT
J: TRBJ1-5
V: TRBV3-1
length: 15
size: NA
D: NA

CDR3: CASSVEAGGTLANVLTF
DNA: TGTGCCAGCAGCGTAGAGGCAGGGGGCACCTTAGCCAACGTCCTGACTTTC
J: TRBJ2-6
V: TRBV9
length: 17
size: NA
D: TRBD1

CDR3: CASSPPGTLDNEQFF
DNA: TGTGCCAGCAGCCCTCCGGGGACTCTCGACAATGAGCAGTTCTTC
J: TRBJ2-1
V: TRBV7-9
length: 15
size: few
D: NA

CDR3: CASSGGEQYF
DNA: TGTGCCAGCAGCGGCGGGGAGCAGTACTTC
J: TRBJ2-7
V: TRBV7-9
length: 10
size: many
D: NA

CDR3: CASSPSMDNNEQFF
DNA: TGTGCCAGCTCACCGTCAATGGACAACAATGAGCAGTTCTTC
J: TRBJ2-1
V: TRBV18
length: 14
size: few
D: NA

CDR3: CASSLVTGGAGGELFF
DNA: TGTGCCAGCAGCTTGGTCACAGGAGGGGCCGGCGGGGAGCTGTTTTTT
J: TRBJ2-2
V: TRBV5-5
length: 16
size: few
D: NA

CDR3: CASSKTGGSPYEQYF
DNA: TGTGCCAGCAGTAAAACAGGGGGCTCCCCCTACGAGCAGTACTTC
J: TRBJ2-7
V: TRBV6-5
length: 15
size: few
D: TRBD1

CDR3: CASSHRLAGEDTQYF
DNA: TGTGCCAGCAGCCACCGACTAGCGGGAGAAGATACGCAGTATTTT
J: TRBJ2-3
V: TRBV11-3
length: 15
size: NA
D: TRBD2

CDR3: CASNLRDGKSSYNEQFF
DNA: TGTGCCAGCAACCTTCGGGACGGTAAGAGCTCCTACAATGAGCAGTTCTTC
J: TRBJ2-1
V: TRBV7-9
length: 17
size: few
D: NA

CDR3: CSVRQVNEQFF
DNA: TGCAGCGTTAGACAGGTTAATGAGCAGTTCTTC
J: TRBJ2-1
V: TRBV29-1
length: 11
size: few
D: NA

CDR3: CASSYSPGQVNSYQETQYF
DNA: TGTGCCAGCAGTTACTCGCCCGGACAAGTTAACTCGTACCAAGAGACCCAGTACTTC
J: TRBJ2-5
V: TRBV6-5
length: 19
size: NA
D: NA

CDR3: CASSRGPRQAQHF
DNA: TGTGCCAGCAGCCGTGGTCCCCGCCAGGCCCAGCATTTT
J: TRBJ1-5
V: TRBV11-2
length: 13
size: NA
D: NA

CDR3: CASSYSEKQTQYF
DNA: TGTGCCAGCAGTTACTCGGAGAAACAGACCCAGTACTTC
J: TRBJ2-5
V: TRBV6-5
length: 13
size: NA
D: NA

CDR3: CASSYSKGQPQHF
DNA: TGTGCCAGCAGTTACTCTAAGGGTCAGCCCCAGCATTTT
J: TRBJ1-5
V: TRBV6-2/TRBV6-3
length: 13
size: few
D: NA

CDR3: CASSLPGLAGVYEQYF
DNA: TGTGCCAGCAGCTTACCGGGACTAGCGGGAGTCTACGAGCAGTACTTC
J: TRBJ2-7
V: TRBV7-2
length: 16
size: NA
D: TRBD2

CDR3: CASGLVLGNEQFF
DNA: TGTGCCAGCGGACTAGTTTTAGGAAATGAGCAGTTCTTC
J: TRBJ2-1
V: TRBV12-3/TRBV12-4
length: 13
size: NA
D: TRBD2

CDR3: CASSQDDISYNEQFF
DNA: TGCGCCAGCAGCCAAGATGACATATCCTACAATGAGCAGTTCTTC
J: TRBJ2-1
V: TRBV4-1
length: 15
size: few
D: NA

CDR3: CASSLGTPPEAFF
DNA: TGCGCCAGCAGCCTCGGGACACCTCCCGAAGCTTTCTTT
J: TRBJ1-1
V: TRBV5-1
length: 13
size: NA
D: NA

CDR3: CASSSQGMYNSPLHF
DNA: TGTGCCAGCAGCTCCCAGGGGATGTATAATTCACCCCTCCACTTT
J: TRBJ1-6
V: TRBV7-2
length: 15
size: NA
D: NA

CDR3: CASSPFPGQGGLAKNIQYF
DNA: TGTGCCAGCAGTCCTTTTCCGGGACAAGGGGGCCTAGCCAAAAACATTCAGTACTTC
J: TRBJ2-4
V: TRBV6-5
length: 19
size: NA
D: TRBD1

CDR3: CASSLFRDNYGYTF
DNA: TGTGCCAGCAGTTTATTTAGGGACAACTATGGCTACACCTTC
J: TRBJ1-2
V: TRBV12-3/TRBV12-4
length: 14
size: few
D: NA

CDR3: CASSPQGGAISYEQYF
DNA: TGTGCCAGCAGCCCCCAGGGAGGGGCGATCTCCTACGAGCAGTACTTC
J: TRBJ2-7
V: TRBV11-2
length: 16
size: few
D: TRBD2

CDR3: CSVEDNHRDRTLREQYF
DNA: TGCAGCGTTGAAGATAACCACCGGGACAGGACTCTACGGGAGCAGTACTTC
J: TRBJ2-7
V: TRBV29-1
length: 17
size: few
D: TRBD1

CDR3: CSASPGTGAGNTIYF
DNA: TGCAGTGCCAGTCCCGGGACAGGGGCGGGAAACACCATATATTTT
J: TRBJ1-3
V: TRBV20-1
length: 15
size: few
D: TRBD1

CDR3: CASSYSTLAGAYEQYF
DNA: TGTGCCAGCAGTTACTCGACTCTAGCGGGGGCCTACGAGCAGTACTTC
J: TRBJ2-7
V: TRBV6-5
length: 16
size: NA
D: TRBD2

CDR3: CAWSARSNEQFF
DNA: TGTGCCTGGAGTGCGAGGAGCAATGAGCAGTTCTTC
J: TRBJ2-1
V: TRBV30
length: 12
size: NA
D: NA

CDR3: CSASRTGPNEQFF
DNA: TGCAGTGCTAGCCGGACAGGGCCCAATGAGCAGTTCTTC
J: TRBJ2-1
V: TRBV20-1
length: 13
size: few
D: TRBD1

CDR3: CASSEGTFSYNEQFF
DNA: TGTGCCAGCTCCGAGGGGACTTTCTCCTACAATGAGCAGTTCTTC
J: TRBJ2-1
V: TRBV3-1
length: 15
size: few
D: NA

CDR3: CASSYSGLAGGQSGNEQFF
DNA: TGTGCCAGCAGTTACTCGGGACTAGCGGGAGGGCAATCTGGAAATGAGCAGTTCTTC
J: TRBJ2-1
V: TRBV6-5
length: 19
size: few
D: TRBD2

CDR3: CASSPQGQGVGQPQHF
DNA: TGTGCCAGCAGCCCCCAGGGACAGGGAGTGGGTCAGCCCCAGCATTTT
J: TRBJ1-5
V: TRBV25-1
length: 16
size: NA
D: TRBD1

CDR3: CSASITESHGYTF
DNA: TGCAGTGCTAGTATTACGGAATCGCATGGCTACACCTTC
J: TRBJ1-2
V: TRBV20-1
length: 13
size: NA
D: NA

CDR3: CASSVVPIDQTPYNEQFF
DNA: TGTGCCAGCAGCGTAGTCCCTATTGACCAGACGCCCTACAATGAGCAGTTCTTC
J: TRBJ2-1
V: TRBV9
length: 18
size: few
D: NA

CDR3: CASSPWGSYEQYF
DNA: TGCGCCAGCAGTCCTTGGGGGTCCTACGAGCAGTACTTC
J: TRBJ2-7
V: TRBV4-1
length: 13
size: NA
D: NA

CDR3: CASSLMREQFF
DNA: TGTGCCAGCAGCTTGATGCGGGAGCAGTTCTTC
J: TRBJ2-1
V: TRBV7-9
length: 11
size: few
D: NA